The clone carrying this T cell receptor (beta chain) was picked up one time. Positively selected for CCR7, the CD45RO-negative cells used as naive CD8 cells excluded terminally differentiated effector memory CD45RA+ cells. The sample is drawn from a study of shared clonotypes between healthy human individuals. Only in-frame clones appear in the TCRdb table, and some are missing; sequencing was by immunoSEQ multiplex PCR. The sample includes about 2.2 million clones, 90% to 95% seen only once; the top ten take about 1.7%. Trimming cost V 6 bases and J 6 bases; bases outside gene matches: 8. In germline, CDR1 is SNHLY, CDR2 FYNNEI. The CDR3 runs 15 residues.

Sequencing was performed on naive CD8+ T cells from PBMCs. The rearrangement links TRBV2 to TRBJ2-2, with 9 positions matching TRBD2. This sequence was found in a man between 18 and 35 years old in good health. Some clones in this sample may be carry-over from other donors' samples. Here the CDR3 reads CASREGLAAPGELFF. The CDR3 region has the DNA TGTGCCAGCAGAGAGGGACTAGCAGCTCCCGGGGAGCTGTTTTTT.